The 20 T cell receptor beta chains presented below share a single source sample, sequenced in a study of T cells in Graves' hyperthyroidism and ophthalmopathy (dated by TCRdb to between 2019 and 2020). Preparation of the library involved multiplex PCR. Sequencing relied on an Illumina HiSeq 2000. The TCR beta CDR3 regions were amplified from RNA transcripts. The first round of RT-PCR for the TCR CDR3 was performed with the HTBI primer set and the Qiagen OneStep RT-PCR kit. TCRdb trimmed public reads at Q25 via fastp, called clones via MiXCR and kept in-frame beta chains. Here each entry gathers all rows of one CDR3 protein and keeps the most common genes and DNA. Recorded for this sample are around 480,000 distinct CDR3 sequences; under 15% of them occurred a single time. The ten largest clonotypes hold 15% to 20% of the sample. Source material: blood. These receptors were obtained from a woman between 18 and 29 years old with Graves' hyperthyroidism.

This clonotype was observed a few times. J is TRBJ2-4 and V is TRBV20-1; D call uncertain. Germline CDR1 reads DFQATT; CDR2 reads SNEGSKA (reference sequence). The CDR3 consists of 12 residues. V dropped 5 bases and J dropped 0 bases, with 5 bases sitting between them. CDR3 amino acids: CSARIAKNIQYF. The CDR3 DNA follows: TGCAGTGCTCGGATAGCCAAAAACATTCAGTACTTC.

This clonotype was found many times. The V gene is TRBV5-1, the J gene TRBJ2-2, with 8 nucleotides matching TRBD2. CDR3 length equals 15 residues. V dropped 5 bases and J dropped 4; count of bases not matched to a gene: 7. From germline, CDR1 is SGHRS and CDR2 YFSETQ. The CDR3 loop is CASSDSGDLTGELFF. CDR3 in DNA: TGCGCCAGCAGTGATAGCGGGGACCTCACCGGGGAGCTGTTTTTT.

The chain couples TRBV25-1 to TRBJ1-2; D remains ambiguous. CDR1 and CDR2 (germline): MGHDK, SYGVNS. Trimming took 5 bases from V and 6 from J, leaving 16 bases between them. The CDR3 loop spans 14 amino acids. Here the CDR3 DNA reads TGTGCCAGCAGTCAGACGACCTTACCTAATGGCTACACCTTC. This translates into CASSQTTLPNGYTF.

The sample holds many counts of this clonotype. The chain couples TRBV9 to TRBJ2-5; 8 bases are shared with TRBD2. The ends lost 0 bases at V and 1 base at J; junction bases unmatched: 5. CDR3 length: 16 amino acids. The V gene's germline CDR1 is SGDLS and CDR2 YYNGEE. DNA for the CDR3: TGTGCCAGCAGCGTAGGAGGCGGGAGGCCCCAAGAGACCCAGTACTTC. Protein: CASSVGGGRPQETQYF.

This clonotype was seen at least ten times. The rearrangement uses TRBV3-1 and TRBJ2-7; D unresolved. Trimming pared 0 bases from V and 6 bases from J, leaving 9 bases between. CDR3 length: 13 amino acids. Germline-derived CDR1 and CDR2 are LGHDT and YNNKEL (reference sequence). The CDR3 region has the DNA TGTGCCAGCAGCCAAGATCTTGGGCGCGAGCAGTACTTC. Its translation is CASSQDLGREQYF.

The V and J genes are TRBV13 and TRBJ1-5; a weak D match, TRBD1 (6 bases). The CDR3 runs 14 residues. Germline V gene sequence: CDR1 PRHDT, CDR2 FYEKMQ (reference sequence). V lost 0 bases, J lost 6 bases, and 9 bases lay in between. CDR3 loop: CASSLGGGIQPQHF. As DNA, the CDR3 is TGTGCCAGCAGCTTAGGAGGGGGGATTCAGCCCCAGCATTTT. The full variable domain, completed using reference TRBV13 and TRBJ1-5, is AAGVIQSPRHLIKEKRETATLKCYPIPRHDTVYWYQQGPGQDPQFLISFYEKMQSDKGSIPDRFSAQQFSDYHSELNMSSLELGDSALYFCASSLGGGIQPQHFGDGTRLSIL.

J is TRBJ2-7 and V is TRBV29-1, with 9 bases fitting TRBD1. From germline, CDR1 is SQVTM and CDR2 ANQGSEA. The junction had 3 bases not matched to a gene; V was cut back by 7 bases and J by 2 bases. CDR3 length equals 12 residues. CDR3 sequence: CSGTGEAYEQYF. The DNA for the CDR3 is TGCAGCGGGACAGGGGAAGCCTACGAGCAGTACTTC.

Many counts were recorded for this clonotype. J is TRBJ2-5 and V is TRBV7-9; D uncertain. The V end lost 5 bases, the J end lost 1 base, and 14 bases lay between the germline ends. The CDR3 is 15 amino acids. Looked up from germline, CDR1 is SEHNR and CDR2 is FQNEAQ (reference sequence). The CDR3 DNA reads TGTGCCAGCAGCCCACCCTGGGCGCGCCAAGAGACCCAGTACTTC. It is translated as CASSPPWARQETQYF.

Concerning this clonotype itself: One end of the junction varies from germline; a read error may be responsible. The J gene is TRBJ1-1, the V gene TRBV12-3 or TRBV12-4; D uncertain. This CDR3 has 11 residues. DNA of the CDR3: TGTGTCAGCAGTTTCAGGACTGAAGCTTTCTTT. It encodes CVSSFRTEAFF.

The genes are TRBV19 and TRBJ1-1; D is undetermined. With 2 bases removed from V and 1 base from J, the gap between germline ends came to 5 bases. CDR3 length equals 13 residues. From germline, CDR1 is LNHDA and CDR2 SQIVND (reference sequence). The chain's CDR3 is CASSIYRNTEAFF. The DNA of the CDR3 is TGTGCCAGTAGTATATACCGGAACACTGAAGCTTTCTTT.

Only a few counts were recorded for this clonotype. The chain recombines TRBV6-2 or TRBV6-3 with TRBJ2-1; D is possibly TRBD1 or TRBD2 (6 bases each). The CDR3 length is 14 residues. Germline V gene sequence: CDR1 MNHEY, CDR2 SVGEGT. Between the trimmed V and J ends, which lost 2 bases and 5 bases, there was a span of 10 bases. Here the CDR3 reads CASSYPRGDNEQFF. DNA of the CDR3: TGTGCCAGCAGTTACCCTAGGGGGGACAATGAGCAGTTCTTC.

This clonotype was counted many times. The V call is TRBV19, the J call TRBJ1-1; the D gene is possibly TRBD1 (5 bases). Trimming cost V 7 bases and J 4 bases, with 13 bases left between them. Germline V CDR1 and CDR2: LNHDA, SQIVND (reference sequence). The CDR3 loop spans 13 amino acids. CDR3 amino acids: CASKIDRSTEAFF. The CDR3 DNA reads TGTGCCAGTAAAATAGACAGATCCACTGAAGCTTTCTTT.

This clonotype occurred many times. The chain joins TRBV10-3 to TRBJ1-6, with a tentative D call TRBD1 (6 bases). The germline gives CDR1 ENHRY, CDR2 SYGVKD. This CDR3 region has 15 residues. V lost 4 bases, J lost 6 bases, and 13 bases lay in between. CDR3 sequence reads: CAISASGTPNSPLHF. The DNA of the CDR3 is TGTGCCATCAGTGCCTCCGGGACACCTAATTCACCCCTCCACTTT.

This chain links TRBV7-3 with TRBJ1-2; D is ambiguous. Trimming shortened V by 1 base and J by 5 bases, and 8 bases separated the two germline ends. This CDR3 is built from 13 residues. Germline V gives CDR1 SGHTA, CDR2 FQGTGA. For the CDR3, the DNA is TGTGCCAGCAGCTTAATATTGGGGTATGGCTACACCTTC. This gives the protein CASSLILGYGYTF. Combining the CDR3 with reference TRBV7-3 and TRBJ1-2 gives the whole variable domain GAGVSQTPSNKVTEKGKYVELRCDPISGHTALYWYRQSLGQGPEFLIYFQGTGAADDSGLPNDRFFAVRPEGSVSTLKIQRTERGDSAVYLCASSLILGYGYTFGSGTRLTVV.

This clonotype was detected ten times or more. The V call is TRBV6-2 or TRBV6-3, the J call TRBJ1-2, with 8 bases fitting TRBD1. The germline CDR1 and CDR2 sequences are MNHEY and SVGEGT. The CDR3 length is 18 residues. After removal of 2 bases from V and 1 base from J, the junction contained 12 bases not matched to a gene. In DNA, the CDR3 is TGTGCCAGCAGTTACCCAAAAGGACAGGGTAGGCATAACTATGGCTACACCTTC. It encodes CASSYPKGQGRHNYGYTF.

Many counts were recorded for this clonotype. V gene TRBV12-5 combines with J gene TRBJ2-4; the D is unclear. Germline assignment: CDR1 LGHNT and CDR2 FRNRAP. This CDR3 comprises 14 residues. V was cut by 0 bases and J by 3 bases, with 6 bases left in between. CDR3 DNA sequence: TGTGCTAGTGGTTTGGTAGCAAGCAAAAACATTCAGTACTTC. The encoded protein is CASGLVASKNIQYF.

This clonotype was recorded many times. The chain carries TRBV15 and TRBJ2-1, with no clear D. CDR1 and CDR2 from the germline V gene are LNHNV and YYDKDF (reference sequence). With 0 bases removed from V and 3 bases from J, the gap between germline ends came to 12 bases. The CDR3 is 16 residues long. The CDR3 DNA reads TGTGCCACCAGCAGAGATGGGCAGGATCTCTACAATGAGCAGTTCTTC. It specifies CATSRDGQDLYNEQFF.

This clonotype was seen only a few times. The genes are TRBV6-1 and TRBJ2-7; tentatively, D is TRBD1 (6 bases). The CDR3 totals 13 residues. In germline, CDR1 is MNHNS, CDR2 SASEGT. V was shortened by 6 bases and J by 1 base, with 10 bases between the two germline ends. This CDR3 is CASSSGDSYEQYF. The CDR3 DNA is TGTGCCAGCAGCTCAGGGGATTCCTACGAGCAGTACTTC.

This clonotype has just a few counts. This chain joins TRBV13 and TRBJ2-7; D tentatively reads TRBD1 or TRBD2 (5 bases each). Between the trimmed V and J ends, which lost 1 base and 0 bases, there was a span of 25 bases. The germline V gene encodes CDR1 PRHDT and CDR2 FYEKMQ (reference sequence). There are 20 residues in the CDR3. The CDR3 spells CASSLEGRGEPAFSSYEQYF. The CDR3 nucleotides read TGTGCCAGCAGCTTAGAAGGTCGGGGCGAGCCAGCGTTTTCCTCCTACGAGCAGTACTTC. Full variable domain (missing parts from reference TRBV13 and TRBJ2-7): AAGVIQSPRHLIKEKRETATLKCYPIPRHDTVYWYQQGPGQDPQFLISFYEKMQSDKGSIPDRFSAQQFSDYHSELNMSSLELGDSALYFCASSLEGRGEPAFSSYEQYFGPGTRLTVT.

This clonotype was counted at least ten times. The genes are TRBV7-9 and TRBJ1-5; D gene unclear. Germline assignment: CDR1 SEHNR and CDR2 FQNEAQ (reference sequence). The CDR3 consists of 15 residues. V lost 5 bases and J 2 bases, leaving 13 bases between the germline ends. This CDR3 reads CASSPDGLGNQPQHF. CDR3 DNA: TGTGCCAGCAGCCCAGACGGGTTGGGCAATCAGCCCCAGCATTTT.